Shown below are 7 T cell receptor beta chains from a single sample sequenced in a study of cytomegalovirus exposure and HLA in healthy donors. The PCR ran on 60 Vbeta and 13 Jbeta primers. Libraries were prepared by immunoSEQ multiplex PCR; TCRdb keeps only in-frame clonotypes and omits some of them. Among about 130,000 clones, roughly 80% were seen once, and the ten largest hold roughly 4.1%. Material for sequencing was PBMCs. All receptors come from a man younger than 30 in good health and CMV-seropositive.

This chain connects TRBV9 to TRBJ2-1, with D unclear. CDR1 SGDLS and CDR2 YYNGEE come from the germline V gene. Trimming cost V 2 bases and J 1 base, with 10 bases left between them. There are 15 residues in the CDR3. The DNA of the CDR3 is TGTGCCAGCAGCGTCTCTATACGGTCCTACAATGAGCAGTTCTTC. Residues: CASSVSIRSYNEQFF. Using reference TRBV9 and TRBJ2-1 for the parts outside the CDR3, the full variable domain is DSGVTQTPKHLITATGQRVTLRCSPRSGDLSVYWYQQSLDQGLQFLIQYYNGEERAKGNILERFSAQQFPDLHSELNLSSLELGDSALYFCASSVSIRSYNEQFFGPGTRLTVL.

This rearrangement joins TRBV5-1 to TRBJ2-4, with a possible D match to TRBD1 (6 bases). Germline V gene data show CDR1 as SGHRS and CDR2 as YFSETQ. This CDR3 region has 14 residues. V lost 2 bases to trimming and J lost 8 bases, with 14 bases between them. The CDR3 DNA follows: TGCGCCAGCAGCTTACAGGGAATCGGGGACATTCAGTACTTC. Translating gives CASSLQGIGDIQYF.

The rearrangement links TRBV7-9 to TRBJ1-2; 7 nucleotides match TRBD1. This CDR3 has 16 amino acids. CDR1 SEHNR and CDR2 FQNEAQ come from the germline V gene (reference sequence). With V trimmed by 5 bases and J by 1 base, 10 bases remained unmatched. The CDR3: CASSRDRHDRNYGYTF. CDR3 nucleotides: TGTGCCAGCAGCCGGGACAGACACGACCGTAACTATGGCTACACCTTC.

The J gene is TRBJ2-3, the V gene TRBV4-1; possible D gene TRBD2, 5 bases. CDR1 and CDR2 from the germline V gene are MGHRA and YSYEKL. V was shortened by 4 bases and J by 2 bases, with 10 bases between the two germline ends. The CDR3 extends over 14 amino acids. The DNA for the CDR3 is TGCGCCAGCAGCCCCCGGGGTATCACAGATACGCAGTATTTT. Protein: CASSPRGITDTQYF.

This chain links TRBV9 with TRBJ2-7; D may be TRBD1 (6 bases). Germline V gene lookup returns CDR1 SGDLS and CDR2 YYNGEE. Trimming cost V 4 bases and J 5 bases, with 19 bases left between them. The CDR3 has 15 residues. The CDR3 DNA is TGTGCCAGCAGCCAGGGGTTCTCGAGAATAAACGAGCAGTACTTC. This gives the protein CASSQGFSRINEQYF.

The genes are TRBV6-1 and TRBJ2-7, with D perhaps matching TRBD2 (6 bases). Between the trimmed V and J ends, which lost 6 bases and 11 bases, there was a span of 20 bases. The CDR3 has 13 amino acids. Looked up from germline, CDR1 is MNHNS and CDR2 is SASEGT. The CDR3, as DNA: TGTGCCAGCAGAGAGCCGGGACTTGAGACTGAGTACTTC. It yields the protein CASREPGLETEYF.

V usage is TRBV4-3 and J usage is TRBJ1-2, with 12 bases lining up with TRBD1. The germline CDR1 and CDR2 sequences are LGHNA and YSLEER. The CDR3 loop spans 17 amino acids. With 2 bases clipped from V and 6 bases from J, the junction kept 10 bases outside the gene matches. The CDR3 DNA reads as TGCGCCAGCAGCCAAATTAAACCCGGGACAGGGGGCCATGGCTACACCTTC. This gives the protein CASSQIKPGTGGHGYTF.